This T cell receptor beta chain was retrieved from a study of CD8+ T cells in alopecia areata. The overall study: Tofacitinib was taken orally by treated patients, and the dose was 5 to 10 mg twice daily. Dosing with tofacitinib proceeded for 6 to 18 months, followed by 6 months off drug. General observations from the study: Normal scalp showed lower clonality than lesional scalp, especially alopecia totalis/universalis.

RNA was isolated and reverse transcribed to cDNA, the sequencing template. The method was immunoSEQ multiplex PCR; TCRdb's version includes in-frame clones alone and lacks a portion of them. Seen here are more than 90,000 clones, more than 30% observed once, and the top ten hold about 3.1%. Germline values: CDR1 SQVTM, CDR2 ANQGSEA. Trimming stripped 0 bases from V and 3 bases from J, with 3 bases between. The CDR3 is made up of 11 amino acids. This clone was seen a few times. What it binds is not known. Those with alopecia areata gave lesional scalp punch biopsies and peripheral blood. The sequence derives from a human donor with alopecia areata. The chain links TRBV29-1 to TRBJ2-7; no clear D gene. Sample: CD4+ T cells sorted from blood. This CDR3 is CSVEDFYEQYF. The CDR3 DNA reads TGCAGCGTTGAAGACTTCTACGAGCAGTACTTC.